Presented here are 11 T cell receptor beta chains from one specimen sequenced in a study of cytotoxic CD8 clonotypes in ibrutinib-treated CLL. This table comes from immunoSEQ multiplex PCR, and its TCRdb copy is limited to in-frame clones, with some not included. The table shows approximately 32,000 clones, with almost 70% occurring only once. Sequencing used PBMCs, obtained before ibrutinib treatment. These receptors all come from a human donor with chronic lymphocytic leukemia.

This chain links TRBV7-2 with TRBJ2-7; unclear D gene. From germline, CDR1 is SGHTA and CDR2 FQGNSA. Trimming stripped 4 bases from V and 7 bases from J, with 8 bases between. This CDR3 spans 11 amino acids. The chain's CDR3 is CASSSGLEQYF. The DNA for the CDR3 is TGTGCCAGCAGCTCCGGCCTGGAGCAGTACTTC.

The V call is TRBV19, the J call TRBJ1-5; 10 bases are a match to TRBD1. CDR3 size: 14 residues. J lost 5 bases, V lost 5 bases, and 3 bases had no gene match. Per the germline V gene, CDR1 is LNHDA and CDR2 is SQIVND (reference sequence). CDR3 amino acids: CASSEGQGYQPQHF. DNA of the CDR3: TGTGCCAGTAGTGAGGGACAGGGGTATCAGCCCCAGCATTTT.

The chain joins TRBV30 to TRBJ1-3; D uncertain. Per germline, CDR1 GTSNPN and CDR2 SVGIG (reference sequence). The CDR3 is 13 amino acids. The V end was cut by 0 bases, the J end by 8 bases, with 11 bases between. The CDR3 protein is CAWSVRNEDTIYF. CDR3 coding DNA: TGTGCCTGGAGTGTACGTAACGAAGACACCATATATTTT.

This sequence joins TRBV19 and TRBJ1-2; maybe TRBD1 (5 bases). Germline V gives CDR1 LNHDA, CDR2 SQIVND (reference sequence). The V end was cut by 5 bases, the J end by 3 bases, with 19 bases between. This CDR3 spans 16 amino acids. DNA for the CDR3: TGTGCCAGTAGTCTTTTCCCTTCCGGGGACGACTATGGCTACACCTTC. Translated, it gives CASSLFPSGDDYGYTF.

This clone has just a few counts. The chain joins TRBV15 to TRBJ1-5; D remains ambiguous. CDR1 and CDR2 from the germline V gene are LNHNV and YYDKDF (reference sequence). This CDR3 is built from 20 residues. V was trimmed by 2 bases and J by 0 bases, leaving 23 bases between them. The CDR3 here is CATSRNHPPDRHYSNQPQHF. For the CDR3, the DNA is TGTGCCACCAGCAGAAACCACCCTCCTGACCGACACTATAGCAATCAGCCCCAGCATTTT.

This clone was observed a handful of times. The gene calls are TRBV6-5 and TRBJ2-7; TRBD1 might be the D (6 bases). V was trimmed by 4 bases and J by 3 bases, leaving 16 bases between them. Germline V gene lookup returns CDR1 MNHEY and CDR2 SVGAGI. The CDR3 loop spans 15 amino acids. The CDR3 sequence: CASSFEVGARYEQYF. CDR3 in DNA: TGTGCCAGCAGTTTTGAAGTGGGGGCCCGCTACGAGCAGTACTTC.

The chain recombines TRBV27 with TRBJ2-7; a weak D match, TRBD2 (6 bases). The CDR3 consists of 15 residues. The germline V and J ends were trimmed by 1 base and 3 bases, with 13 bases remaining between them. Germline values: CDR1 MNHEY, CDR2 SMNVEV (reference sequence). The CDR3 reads CASSLFWDLNYEQYF. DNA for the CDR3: TGTGCCAGCAGTTTATTTTGGGACTTAAACTACGAGCAGTACTTC.

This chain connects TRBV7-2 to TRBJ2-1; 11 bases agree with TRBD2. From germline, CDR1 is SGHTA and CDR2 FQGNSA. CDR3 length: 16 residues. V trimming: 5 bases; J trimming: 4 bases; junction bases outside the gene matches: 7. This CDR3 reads CASSLMGLAAYNEQFF. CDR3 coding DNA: TGTGCCAGCAGCCTTATGGGACTAGCGGCTTACAATGAGCAGTTCTTC.

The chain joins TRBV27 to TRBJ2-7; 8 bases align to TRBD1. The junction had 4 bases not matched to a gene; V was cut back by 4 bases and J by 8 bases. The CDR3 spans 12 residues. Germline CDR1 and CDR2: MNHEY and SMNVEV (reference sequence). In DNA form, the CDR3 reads TGTGCCAGCAGTTGGGACAGGAGAAAGCAGTACTTC. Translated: CASSWDRRKQYF.

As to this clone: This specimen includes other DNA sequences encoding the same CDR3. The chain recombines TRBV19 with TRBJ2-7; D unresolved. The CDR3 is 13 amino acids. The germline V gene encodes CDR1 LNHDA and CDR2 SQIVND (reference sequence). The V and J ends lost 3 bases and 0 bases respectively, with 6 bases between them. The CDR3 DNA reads TGTGCCAGTAGTATTGACGGCTCCTACGAGCAGTACTTC. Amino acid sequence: CASSIDGSYEQYF. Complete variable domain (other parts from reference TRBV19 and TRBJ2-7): DGGITQSPKYLFRKEGQNVTLSCEQNLNHDAMYWYRQDPGQGLRLIYYSQIVNDFQKGDIAEGYSVSREKKESFPLTVTSAQKNPTAFYLCASSIDGSYEQYFGPGTRLTVT.

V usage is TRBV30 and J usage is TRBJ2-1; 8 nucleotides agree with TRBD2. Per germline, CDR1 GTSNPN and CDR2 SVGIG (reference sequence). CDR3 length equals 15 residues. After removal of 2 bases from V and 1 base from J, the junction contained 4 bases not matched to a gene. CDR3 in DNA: TGTGCCTGGAGTATCACTAGCGGATCCTACAATGAGCAGTTCTTC. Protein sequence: CAWSITSGSYNEQFF.